One T cell receptor (beta chain) is described in this entry. The antigen is undetermined. Researchers prepared the TRB cDNA libraries using 5' RACE with UMI labels. From its re-call of the 5' RACE reads, TCRdb lists each CDR3 protein once, without DNA. This sample carries about 130,000 distinct CDR3 sequences, with approximately 0.3% going to the ten biggest clones. This specimen belongs to a study of CXCR3-negative and CXCR3-positive naive CD8 T cells. Study results and caveats: CXCR3-negative naive cells had less hydrophobic TRB CDR3s than did CXCR3-positive naive cells. Similar TRBV-TRBJ gene usage was seen in naive CXCR3-negative and CXCR3-positive cells, but not in memory cells. Similarly elevated diversity marked both naive subsets, with memory CD8+ cells showing far lower diversity.

The CDR3 totals 16 residues. This TCR was sampled from a human donor in good health. Some clones in this sample may be carry-over from other donors' samples. The chain combines TRBV21-1 with TRBJ2-2; TCRdb's D gene call, TRBD1, goes unchecked for lack of DNA. TRBV21-1 is a recognized pseudogene. Input material: naive CXCR3- CD8+ T cells from blood. This sample's subset: CD45RO-CCR7+CD27+CD95- naive CD8+ T cells lacking CXCR3 (TNR3-). CDR3: CASSKVGQGSTGELFF.